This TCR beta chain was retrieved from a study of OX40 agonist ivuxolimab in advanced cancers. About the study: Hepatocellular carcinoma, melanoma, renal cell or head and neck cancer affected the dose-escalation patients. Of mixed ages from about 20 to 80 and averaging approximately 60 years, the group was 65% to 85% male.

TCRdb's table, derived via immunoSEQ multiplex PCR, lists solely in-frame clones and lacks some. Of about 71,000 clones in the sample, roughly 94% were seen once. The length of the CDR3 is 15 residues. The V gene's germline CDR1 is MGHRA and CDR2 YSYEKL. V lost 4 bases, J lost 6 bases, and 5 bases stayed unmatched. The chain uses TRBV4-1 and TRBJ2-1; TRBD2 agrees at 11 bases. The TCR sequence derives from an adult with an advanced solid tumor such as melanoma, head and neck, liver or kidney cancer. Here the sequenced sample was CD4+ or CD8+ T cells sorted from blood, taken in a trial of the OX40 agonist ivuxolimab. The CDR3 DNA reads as TGCGCCAGCAGCCTAACTAGCGGGGGTATCAATGAGCAGTTCTTC. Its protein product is CASSLTSGGINEQFF.